Following are 11 T cell receptor beta chains from one sample sequenced in a study of T-cell reconstitution after alpha-beta-depleted transplantation in children. TCRbeta library construction was performed incorporating unique molecular identifiers. TCRdb recomputed calls from the PCR reads with MiXCR, one row per CDR3 protein. The table includes about a million distinct CDR3 sequences, roughly 29% detected once. Material: PBMCs, mostly from graft donor cells, obtained 360 days after TCRalphabeta/CD19-depleted stem cell transplant. The origin of the receptors is a boy under two years old who had a stem cell transplant for SCID, so the T cells may come from the graft donor.

This clonotype was counted a few times. This sequence joins TRBV5-1 and TRBJ2-1; no clear D gene. Germline V gene sequence: CDR1 SGHRS, CDR2 YFSETQ. The CDR3 covers 12 residues. Trimming removed 4 bases at V and 11 bases at J, with 13 bases between. CDR3 protein: CASSRGPQQQFF. CDR3 sequence (DNA): TGCGCCAGCAGCCGTGGCCCCCAGCAGCAGTTCTTC.

The chain links TRBV24-1 to TRBJ2-5, with D possibly TRBD1 on 6 matching bases. Germline assignment: CDR1 KGHDR and CDR2 SFDVKD. V lost 3 bases and J 1 base, leaving 8 bases between the germline ends. CDR3 size: 14 residues. For the CDR3, the DNA is TGTGCCACCAGTGATACAGGGTTCCAAGAGACCCAGTACTTC. It encodes CATSDTGFQETQYF.

V is TRBV29-1 and J is TRBJ2-2, with 10 nucleotides matching TRBD2. After removal of 3 bases from V and 6 bases from J, the junction contained 4 bases not matched to a gene. The CDR3 consists of 14 residues. Germline loops: CDR1 SQVTM, CDR2 ANQGSEA. This chain's CDR3 is CSVELLAGAGELFF. The CDR3 DNA follows: TGCAGCGTTGAGCTGCTAGCGGGGGCCGGGGAGCTGTTTTTT.

This clonotype showed up just a few times. J is TRBJ1-1 and V is TRBV7-9; 8 nucleotides match TRBD1. The CDR3 totals 15 residues. The V gene end was trimmed by 5 bases and the J gene end by 4 bases; junction bases not matched to a gene: 9. The germline V gene has CDR1 SEHNR and CDR2 FQNEAQ (reference sequence). CDR3 nucleotide sequence: TGTGCCAGCAGCCCCCGACAGGGGACTGTCACTGAAGCTTTCTTT. This encodes CASSPRQGTVTEAFF.

The gene calls are TRBV2 and TRBJ2-3; perhaps D is TRBD1 or TRBD2 (6 bases each). CDR1 and CDR2 (germline): SNHLY, FYNNEI. The V gene lost 6 bases and the J gene lost 6 bases, with 19 bases spanning the gap. The CDR3 covers 15 residues. CDR3 sequence (DNA): TGTGCCAGCAGCGGGGGCAGGGGCCCAGTTGATACGCAGTATTTT. It is translated as CASSGGRGPVDTQYF. The entire variable domain, with the rest obtained from reference TRBV2 and TRBJ2-3, is as follows: EPEVTQTPSHQVTQMGQEVILRCVPISNHLYFYWYRQILGQKVEFLVSFYNNEISEKSEIFDDQFSVERPDGSNFTLKIRSTKLEDSAMYFCASSGGRGPVDTQYFGPGTRLTVL.

This chain joins TRBV12-3 or TRBV12-4 and TRBJ2-1, with D uncertain. This CDR3 comprises 13 residues. V lost 5 bases, J lost 10 bases, and 15 bases lay in between. This CDR3 reads CASSRLEGEEQFF. CDR3 DNA: TGTGCCAGCAGTCGACTTGAAGGAGAAGAGCAGTTCTTC.

The chain combines TRBV20-1 with TRBJ2-3, with 12 bases that match TRBD2. There are 17 residues in the CDR3. Unmatched junction bases numbered 15, after V lost 5 bases and J lost 6 bases. Germline-derived CDR1 and CDR2 are DFQATT and SNEGSKA (reference sequence). The CDR3 sequence is CSARTSGAMVIMDTQYF. CDR3 in DNA: TGCAGTGCTCGGACTAGCGGGGCGATGGTCATTATGGATACGCAGTATTTT.

The rearrangement uses TRBV7-3 and TRBJ2-1; TRBD2 matches at 11 bases. J gave up 6 bases and V 3 bases, and 7 bases lay outside the gene matches. This CDR3 comprises 16 residues. CDR1 and CDR2 from the germline V gene are SGHTA and FQGTGA. The CDR3 spells CASSLTGTSGFNEQFF. CDR3 nucleotides: TGTGCCAGCAGCTTGACGGGGACTAGCGGTTTCAATGAGCAGTTCTTC.

This clonotype was picked up a small number of times. The rearrangement uses TRBV10-3 and TRBJ2-1; TRBD2 is a possible D gene (6 bases). Germline V CDR1 and CDR2: ENHRY, SYGVKD. V was trimmed by 3 bases and J by 6 bases, leaving 18 bases between them. The CDR3 extends over 16 amino acids. This chain's CDR3 is CAISEGGPGLGNEQFF. CDR3 bases: TGTGCCATCAGTGAAGGAGGGCCCGGCTTGGGCAATGAGCAGTTCTTC.

This clonotype occurred a few times. V and J are TRBV7-2 and TRBJ1-1; 8 bases agree with TRBD1. V lost 2 bases to trimming and J lost 6 bases; unmatched junction nucleotides: 8. This CDR3 comprises 15 residues. Germline V gene sequence: CDR1 SGHTA, CDR2 FQGNSA. The CDR3 reads CASSLRTGSFAEAFF. CDR3 coding DNA: TGTGCCAGCAGCTTAAGGACAGGGTCATTCGCTGAAGCTTTCTTT.

The J gene is TRBJ1-2, the V gene TRBV4-3, with D maybe TRBD1 (6 bases). Germline V CDR1 and CDR2: LGHNA, YSLEER. This CDR3 comprises 16 residues. Trimming left V 0 bases short and J 4 bases short, with 15 bases between. The CDR3 DNA reads TGCGCCAGCAGCCAAGATAGAAGGCTAGGGGGCTATGGCTACACCTTC. Protein product: CASSQDRRLGGYGYTF.